These 27 T cell receptor beta chains came from one sample sequenced in a study of OX40 agonist ivuxolimab in advanced cancers. Libraries were built with the immunoSEQ multiplex PCR assay. TCRdb obtained this table from immuneACCESS and retained in-frame rearrangements with V and J assigned. These tables miss some clones; where compared with another copy, unresolved V genes account for less than half of the shortfall, and the remainder is unexplained. This sample is represented by 11,000 to 15,000 clones; about 77% of them were singletons. Together, the top ten hold roughly 31% of the sample. This material consisted of CD4+ or CD8+ T cells sorted from blood, taken in a trial of the OX40 agonist ivuxolimab. All receptors come from an adult with an advanced solid tumor such as melanoma, head and neck, liver or kidney cancer.

This clone was found a few times. This chain uses TRBV6-6 with TRBJ2-7, with D possibly matching TRBD1 (7 bases). Germline-derived CDR1 and CDR2 are MNHNY and SVGAGI (reference sequence). The CDR3 sequence is 15 residues long. The ends were cut back, 5 bases at V and 2 bases at J, with 16 bases in the middle. The CDR3 region has the DNA TGTGCCAGCAGTCTCGGAGGGGGCGCGACCTACGAGCAGTACTTC. This codes for CASSLGGGATYEQYF.

This rearrangement joins TRBV28 to TRBJ1-5, with a weak D call TRBD1 (5 bases). The CDR3 runs 14 residues. Trimming shortened V by 8 bases and J by 3 bases, and 14 bases separated the two germline ends. Germline V lookup: CDR1 MDHEN, CDR2 SYDVKM. The CDR3 loop is CASQLRGFNQPQHF. DNA for the CDR3: TGTGCCAGCCAATTACGGGGGTTCAATCAGCCCCAGCATTTT.

V usage is TRBV28 and J usage is TRBJ1-5; TRBD1 matches at 8 bases. The length of the CDR3 is 16 residues. Germline values: CDR1 MDHEN, CDR2 SYDVKM. The V gene end was trimmed by 3 bases and the J gene end by 5 bases; junction bases not matched to a gene: 9. Here the CDR3 reads CASSFSGGSRDQPQHF. In DNA form, the CDR3 reads TGTGCCAGCAGTTTCTCAGGGGGCAGTAGGGATCAGCCCCAGCATTTT.

This clone appeared a few times. V usage is TRBV27 and J usage is TRBJ1-5; 7 positions agree with TRBD1. The V and J ends lost 2 bases and 4 bases, in that order; junction bases with no gene match: 5. The CDR3 has 15 residues. Germline assignment: CDR1 MNHEY and CDR2 SMNVEV (reference sequence). The CDR3 spells CASSLGTASNQPQHF. In DNA form, the CDR3 reads TGTGCCAGCAGTTTAGGGACAGCCTCTAATCAGCCCCAGCATTTT.

Notes on this clone: It is likely a read error: a sequence one base away is far more abundant. At the DNA level, this CDR3 is encoded by other sequences in the same sample as well. The chain joins TRBV28 to TRBJ1-5, with D hard to call. Germline CDR1 is MDHEN and CDR2 is SYDVKM. This CDR3 is built from 10 residues. V gave up 8 bases and J gave up 5 bases, with 4 bases separating them. CDR3 nucleotides: TGTGCCAGCCATGATCAGCCCCAGCATTTT. Residues: CASHDQPQHF.

The gene calls are TRBV9 and TRBJ1-3, with a possible D match to TRBD1 (5 bases). The V and J ends lost 3 bases and 1 base respectively, with 11 bases between them. There are 15 residues in the CDR3. Germline V gives CDR1 SGDLS, CDR2 YYNGEE. CDR3 DNA: TGTGCCAGCAGCGCATCTCAGGGATCTGGAAACACCATATATTTT. It specifies CASSASQGSGNTIYF.

This clone was observed a single time. V gene TRBV11-1 combines with J gene TRBJ1-1; D is unclear. V was cut by 4 bases and J by 0 bases, with 9 bases left in between. The CDR3 is made up of 14 amino acids. CDR1 and CDR2 from the germline V gene are SGHAT and FQDESV (reference sequence). The CDR3 DNA sequence: TGTGCCAGCAGCTGGGGAGGGATGAACACTGAAGCTTTCTTT. Protein: CASSWGGMNTEAFF.

The chain links TRBV7-9 to TRBJ2-3, with 7 nucleotides matching TRBD2. CDR3 size: 15 residues. V dropped 0 bases and J dropped 4; count of bases not matched to a gene: 4. Germline CDR1 is SEHNR and CDR2 is FQNEAQ (reference sequence). The CDR3 reads CASSLAGGPADTQYF. The CDR3 DNA reads as TGTGCCAGCAGCTTAGCGGGAGGGCCGGCAGATACGCAGTATTTT.

The genes are TRBV5-6 and TRBJ2-1; 8 nucleotides align to TRBD1. V was clipped by 5 bases and J by 2 bases; unmatched bases: 9. The CDR3 runs to 16 residues. From germline, CDR1 is SGHDT and CDR2 YYEEEE. The CDR3 DNA follows: TGTGCCAGCAGGCCCCGTGGACAGGGACCCTACAATGAGCAGTTCTTC. It translates to CASRPRGQGPYNEQFF.

This clone was detected a few times. The genes are TRBV5-4 and TRBJ2-7, with 8 bases identical to TRBD2. The CDR3 covers 15 residues. From germline, CDR1 is SGHNT and CDR2 YYREEE (reference sequence). The junction had 10 bases not matched to a gene; V was cut back by 5 bases and J by 3 bases. Written as DNA, the CDR3 is TGTGCCAGCAGAGTGATTAGCGGGAACTTCTACGAGCAGTACTTC. This sequence encodes CASRVISGNFYEQYF.

The V gene is TRBV29-1, the J gene TRBJ2-7, with TRBD1 identical over 7 bases. CDR3 length: 14 residues. Trimming cost V 0 bases and J 2 bases; bases outside gene matches: 4. Germline V gene data show CDR1 as SQVTM and CDR2 as ANQGSEA. In DNA form, the CDR3 reads TGCAGCGTTGAAGATGGGACAGAGGCCTACGAGCAGTACTTC. It specifies CSVEDGTEAYEQYF.

The V and J genes are TRBV4-1 and TRBJ2-1, with D uncertain. V lost 4 bases, J lost 8 bases, and 21 bases lay in between. Germline loops: CDR1 MGHRA, CDR2 YSYEKL. The CDR3 length is 16 residues. This chain's CDR3 is CASSPPRAHSLHEQFF. The CDR3 coding sequence is TGCGCCAGCAGCCCCCCTAGGGCCCATTCACTCCATGAGCAGTTCTTC.

The V gene is TRBV7-9, the J gene TRBJ2-3; either TRBD1 or TRBD2 may supply D (5 bases each). Per the germline V gene, CDR1 is SEHNR and CDR2 is FQNEAQ (reference sequence). The CDR3 spans 13 residues. V gave up 6 bases and J gave up 2 bases, with 9 bases separating them. CDR3 in DNA: TGTGCCAGCAGGGGACCATTCACAGATACGCAGTATTTT. It encodes CASRGPFTDTQYF.

The chain is built from TRBV7-9 and TRBJ2-7; maybe TRBD1 (6 bases). The CDR3 extends over 13 amino acids. Trimming stripped 4 bases from V and 4 bases from J, with 11 bases between. Germline-derived CDR1 and CDR2 are SEHNR and FQNEAQ (reference sequence). The CDR3 DNA reads as TGTGCCAGCAGCTCAAACAGGGAGTACGAGCAGTACTTC. Translation gives CASSSNREYEQYF.

V gene TRBV14 combines with J gene TRBJ2-6; D gene ambiguous. CDR1 SGHDN and CDR2 FVKESK come from the germline V gene. This CDR3 contains 13 residues. The V end was cut by 1 base, the J end by 4 bases, with 2 bases between. The CDR3 here is CASSQAGANVLTF. Written as DNA, the CDR3 is TGTGCCAGCAGCCAAGCCGGGGCCAACGTCCTGACTTTC.

This sequence joins TRBV4-1 and TRBJ2-2; 9 bases map to TRBD1. The junction had 4 bases not matched to a gene; V was cut back by 4 bases and J by 4 bases. The CDR3 has 15 residues. Germline loops: CDR1 MGHRA, CDR2 YSYEKL. The CDR3: CASSLQGASTGELFF. The CDR3 coding sequence is TGCGCCAGCAGCCTACAGGGGGCGAGCACCGGGGAGCTGTTTTTT.

The J gene is TRBJ2-1, the V gene TRBV7-9, with unresolved D. The germline CDR1 and CDR2 sequences are SEHNR and FQNEAQ (reference sequence). Trimming stripped 4 bases from V and 7 bases from J, with 8 bases between. The CDR3 extends over 12 amino acids. The CDR3: CASSSDSNEQFF. The CDR3 DNA reads as TGTGCCAGCAGCTCAGACTCAAATGAGCAGTTCTTC.

This chain links TRBV6-5 with TRBJ2-7; tentative D call: TRBD2 (5 bases). Trimming stripped 0 bases from V and 1 base from J, with 13 bases between. The CDR3 length is 16 residues. CDR1 MNHEY and CDR2 SVGAGI come from the germline V gene. The CDR3 here is CASSYSITGGSYEQYF. The CDR3 nucleotides read TGTGCCAGCAGTTACTCGATTACGGGCGGGTCCTACGAGCAGTACTTC.

The genes are TRBV28 and TRBJ2-3; D is unclear. CDR3 length: 11 amino acids. V was shortened by 3 bases and J by 6 bases, with 4 bases between the two germline ends. Germline CDR1 and CDR2: MDHEN and SYDVKM. The CDR3 DNA sequence: TGTGCCAGCAGTTTGGCTGATACGCAGTATTTT. Its protein is CASSLADTQYF.

The chain links TRBV9 to TRBJ2-1, with D possibly TRBD2 on 5 matching bases. V lost 2 bases to trimming and J lost 5 bases, with 8 bases between them. The CDR3 has 13 amino acids. Germline CDR1 SGDLS, CDR2 YYNGEE. CDR3 sequence reads: CASSVASHNEQFF. The CDR3 DNA is TGTGCCAGCAGCGTTGCTAGCCACAATGAGCAGTTCTTC. The full variable domain, rest sourced from reference TRBV9 and TRBJ2-1, is DSGVTQTPKHLITATGQRVTLRCSPRSGDLSVYWYQQSLDQGLQFLIQYYNGEERAKGNILERFSAQQFPDLHSELNLSSLELGDSALYFCASSVASHNEQFFGPGTRLTVL.

CDR3 residues: CASSISGSPYNEQFF. CDR3 coding DNA: TGTGCCAGCAGTATTAGCGGGAGTCCCTACAATGAGCAGTTCTTC. This chain joins TRBV28 and TRBJ2-1; 9 nucleotides agree with TRBD2. CDR3 length: 15 amino acids. The V gene end was trimmed by 5 bases and the J gene end by 2 bases; junction bases not matched to a gene: 4. The germline V gene encodes CDR1 MDHEN and CDR2 SYDVKM. The whole variable domain, filled in from reference TRBV28 and TRBJ2-1, reads DVKVTQSSRYLVKRTGEKVFLECVQDMDHENMFWYRQDPGLGLRLIYFSYDVKMKEKGDIPEGYSVSREKKERFSLILESASTNQTSMYLCASSISGSPYNEQFFGPGTRLTVL.

This chain links TRBV7-2 with TRBJ2-7; 7 positions agree with TRBD2. Germline values: CDR1 SGHTA, CDR2 FQGNSA. V shed 4 bases, J shed 2 bases, and the junction held 11 bases outside the gene matches. This CDR3 comprises 16 residues. CDR3 protein: CASSSSSSGITYEQYF. The DNA for the CDR3 is TGTGCCAGCAGCTCCTCCTCTAGCGGCATTACCTACGAGCAGTACTTC.

The chain recombines TRBV5-6 with TRBJ1-2; TRBD1 is a possible D gene (5 bases). CDR1 SGHDT and CDR2 YYEEEE come from the germline V gene. V was cut by 3 bases and J by 7 bases, with 16 bases left in between. CDR3 size: 14 residues. CDR3 nucleotide sequence: TGTGCCAGCAGCTCGGGACTGCCATATGCTGGCTACACCTTC. It specifies CASSSGLPYAGYTF.

The V and J genes are TRBV5-4 and TRBJ2-6, with D unclear. The CDR3 contains 12 residues. Germline V CDR1 and CDR2: SGHNT, YYREEE (reference sequence). The V and J ends lost 2 bases and 3 bases respectively, with 0 bases between them. The CDR3 nucleotides are TGTGCCAGCAGCTTTGGGGCCAACGTCCTGACTTTC. This translates into CASSFGANVLTF.

The genes are TRBV7-9 and TRBJ2-5; no clear D gene. The V gene's germline CDR1 is SEHNR and CDR2 FQNEAQ (reference sequence). The CDR3 length is 14 residues. Between the trimmed V and J ends, which lost 6 bases and 0 bases, there was a span of 11 bases. This CDR3 reads CASSPQVYQETQYF. CDR3 coding DNA: TGTGCCAGCAGTCCCCAGGTGTACCAAGAGACCCAGTACTTC.

The chain is built from TRBV5-6 and TRBJ1-1; D is unclear. The CDR3 is made up of 15 amino acids. CDR1 is SGHDT, CDR2 YYEEEE, per germline. V was cut by 0 bases and J by 3 bases, with 12 bases left in between. This CDR3 is CASSLAPGGDTEAFF. For the CDR3, the DNA is TGTGCCAGCAGCTTGGCTCCGGGTGGGGACACTGAAGCTTTCTTT. The variable domain in full, with the rest retrieved from reference TRBV5-6 and TRBJ1-1, is DAGVTQSPTHLIKTRGQQVTLRCSPKSGHDTVSWYQQALGQGPQFIFQYYEEEERQRGNFPDRFSGHQFPNYSSELNVNALLLGDSALYLCASSLAPGGDTEAFFGQGTRLTVV.

This chain uses TRBV5-1 with TRBJ2-4; D gene unclear. CDR3 length: 14 residues. With 7 bases removed from V and 0 bases from J, the gap between germline ends came to 11 bases. The germline V gene has CDR1 SGHRS and CDR2 YFSETQ. The CDR3 DNA reads as TGCGCCAGCTCCCCCCAGGAAGCCAAAAACATTCAGTACTTC. Translation: CASSPQEAKNIQYF. Looking up the rest from reference TRBV5-1 and TRBJ2-4 gives the full variable domain: KAGVTQTPRYLIKTRGQQVTLSCSPISGHRSVSWYQQTPGQGLQFLFEYFSETQRNKGNFPGRFSGRQFSNSRSEMNVSTLELGDSALYLCASSPQEAKNIQYFGAGTRLSVL.